These 15 T cell receptor beta chains were all obtained from the same sample, sequenced in a study of blood T cells in healthy people across ages. A sample-barcoded 5' primer and a J-beta primer mix were used in a second PCR of roughly 7 to 11 cycles. TCRdb independently ran MiXCR on the 5' RACE reads; one entry per CDR3 protein. The repertoire holds 1.2 million to 1.5 million distinct CDR3 sequences, with approximately 60% as singletons. The sequenced sample consisted of blood. The receptors derive from a man younger than 30 in good health.

The chain combines TRBV20-1 with TRBJ2-7, with a possible D match to TRBD1 (6 bases). CDR3 length: 13 amino acids. Germline V gene lookup returns CDR1 DFQATT and CDR2 SNEGSKA (reference sequence). Trimming took off 6 bases at V and 4 bases at J, with 16 bases between the two ends. DNA for the CDR3: TGCAGTGCCAAAGACAGGTTTTGGTACGAGCAGTACTTC. Amino acids: CSAKDRFWYEQYF.

The chain has TRBV29-1 and TRBJ2-1, with 11 bases fitting TRBD2. J was trimmed by 7 bases and V by 3 bases; bases with no gene match: 14. CDR1 and CDR2 from the germline V gene are SQVTM and ANQGSEA. The length of the CDR3 is 17 residues. The CDR3 bases are TGCAGCGTTGAGGGCCTAGCGGGGGGCCACTCCATAAATGAGCAGTTCTTC. It encodes CSVEGLAGGHSINEQFF.

This sequence joins TRBV27 and TRBJ2-5; D unresolved. Near its end, the DNA agrees better with TRBJ2-7, so the J call may be wrong. CDR1 is MNHEY and CDR2 is SMNVEV in the germline V gene (reference sequence). This CDR3 spans 13 amino acids. The CDR3 loop is CASSFHYSNEQYF. CDR3 DNA sequence: TGTGCCAGCAGTTTCCATTACAGTAACGAGCAGTACTTC.

This clonotype has more than one count but fewer than ten. The V and J genes are TRBV4-3 and TRBJ1-1; D is unresolved. The CDR3 contains 13 residues. CDR1 LGHNA and CDR2 YSLEER come from the germline V gene. V was clipped by 2 bases and J by 1 base, with 5 bases between them. The CDR3 sequence is CASSQYKNTEAFF. For the CDR3, the DNA is TGCGCCAGCAGCCAATATAAGAACACTGAAGCTTTCTTT.

Here the CDR3 DNA reads TGTGCCAGCAGCCAAGACTGGGCTAGCGGGGGTACCGGGGAGCTGTTTTTT. It yields the protein CASSQDWASGGTGELFF. V and J are TRBV4-2 and TRBJ2-2; 10 nucleotides match TRBD2. Trimming cost V 0 bases and J 5 bases; bases outside gene matches: 6. Per the germline V gene, CDR1 is LGHNA and CDR2 is YNFKEQ. CDR3 length: 17 residues.

For this clonotype: A junction boundary mismatches the germline segment, possibly from a read error. This chain links TRBV29-1 with TRBJ2-1; TRBD1 aligns across 7 bases. Germline values: CDR1 SQVTM, CDR2 ANQGSEA. There are 13 residues in the CDR3. In DNA form, the CDR3 reads TGCAGCGGTGTTAGACAGGGAGACAATGGGCAGTTCTTC. Amino acids: CSGVRQGDNGQFF.

This rearrangement joins TRBV7-9 to TRBJ2-1; 9 bases align to TRBD2. Per the germline V gene, CDR1 is SEHNR and CDR2 is FQNEAQ (reference sequence). V lost 5 bases to trimming and J lost 10 bases; unmatched junction nucleotides: 18. The CDR3 consists of 17 residues. CDR3 protein: CASSPVAGEGGVKEQFF. CDR3 nucleotides: TGTGCCAGCAGCCCAGTAGCGGGAGAAGGGGGGGTGAAGGAGCAGTTCTTC.

This clonotype was picked up a small number of times. The J gene is TRBJ2-1, the V gene TRBV7-2; the D gene is possibly TRBD2 (5 bases). CDR3 length: 14 residues. The V gene's germline CDR1 is SGHTA and CDR2 FQGNSA. V was clipped by 5 bases and J by 3 bases, with 11 bases between them. This CDR3 reads CASSPRTVYNEQFF. The CDR3 bases are TGTGCCAGCAGCCCTCGGACTGTCTACAATGAGCAGTTCTTC.

CDR3 nucleotide sequence: TGCGCCAGCAGCTCCCCGAACAGCGGGAGCCCCTACGAGCAGTACTTC. Amino acids: CASSSPNSGSPYEQYF. V gene TRBV4-1 combines with J gene TRBJ2-7, with TRBD2 identical over 8 bases. CDR3 length: 16 residues. Germline trimming cut 5 bases from V and 2 bases from J; bases unmatched to any gene: 11. Germline V gives CDR1 MGHRA, CDR2 YSYEKL.

The V call is TRBV4-3, the J call TRBJ2-4; no firm D call. The ends were cut back, 0 bases at V and 7 bases at J, with 13 bases in the middle. Germline V gene sequence: CDR1 LGHNA, CDR2 YSLEER. The CDR3 contains 15 residues. This chain's CDR3 is CASSQDRWNYNIQYF. CDR3 DNA sequence: TGCGCCAGCAGCCAAGATAGGTGGAACTATAACATTCAGTACTTC.

This clonotype was recorded once. One end of the junction is discordant with germline, which a read error may explain. This chain joins TRBV28 and TRBJ2-3; 8 nucleotides line up with TRBD2. The CDR3 extends over 17 amino acids. CDR1 and CDR2 from the germline V gene are MDHEN and SYDVKM. CDR3 nucleotide sequence: TGTGCCAACAGTTTAAGCGGGAGCGGGGCTGGGGAAGATACGCAGTATTTT. As protein: CANSLSGSGAGEDTQYF.

In this sample, this clonotype turned up a few times. This rearrangement joins TRBV20-1 to TRBJ1-1, with D tentatively TRBD1 (6 bases). Germline-derived CDR1 and CDR2 are DFQATT and SNEGSKA (reference sequence). Trimming cost V 0 bases and J 6 bases, with 8 bases left between them. This CDR3 has 12 residues. Here the CDR3 DNA reads TGCAGTGCTAGAGATAACAGGGCTGAAGCTTTCTTT. Protein product: CSARDNRAEAFF.

This chain connects TRBV27 to TRBJ1-2; D gene uncertain. Trimming removed 5 bases at V and 2 bases at J, with 9 bases between. CDR1 is MNHEY and CDR2 is SMNVEV in the germline V gene (reference sequence). The CDR3 runs 13 residues. Here the CDR3 reads CASSGSRNYGYTF. The CDR3 DNA follows: TGTGCCAGCAGTGGGTCTCGAAACTATGGCTACACCTTC.

This clonotype was seen a single time. The chain has TRBV12-3 or TRBV12-4 and TRBJ2-6; D tentatively reads TRBD1 or TRBD2 (5 bases each). The CDR3 has 18 amino acids. Between the trimmed V and J ends, which lost 1 base and 2 bases, there was a span of 15 bases. CDR3 coding DNA: TGTGCCAGCAGTTTAGTGGTAGTAGGGACCGCTGGGGCCAACGTCCTGACTTTC. Translated: CASSLVVVGTAGANVLTF.

The CDR3 DNA reads TGTGCCAGCAGACGGAGCGGGGGAGCCTCCTACAATGAGCAGTTCTTC. This codes for CASRRSGGASYNEQFF. The chain couples TRBV27 to TRBJ2-1, with 8 bases lining up with TRBD2. The CDR3 has 16 amino acids. CDR1 is MNHEY, CDR2 SMNVEV, per germline (reference sequence). The ends lost 6 bases at V and 0 bases at J; junction bases unmatched: 7.